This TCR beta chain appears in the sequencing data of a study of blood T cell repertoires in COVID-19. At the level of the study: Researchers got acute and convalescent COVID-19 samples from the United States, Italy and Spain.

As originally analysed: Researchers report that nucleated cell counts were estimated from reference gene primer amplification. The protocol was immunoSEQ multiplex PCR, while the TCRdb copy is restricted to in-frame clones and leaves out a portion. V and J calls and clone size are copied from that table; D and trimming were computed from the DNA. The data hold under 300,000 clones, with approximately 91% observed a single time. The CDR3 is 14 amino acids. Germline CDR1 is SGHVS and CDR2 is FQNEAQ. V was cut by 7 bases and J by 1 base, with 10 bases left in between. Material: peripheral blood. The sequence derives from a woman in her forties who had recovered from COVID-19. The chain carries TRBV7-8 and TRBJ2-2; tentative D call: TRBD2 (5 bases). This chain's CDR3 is CASTLGQNTGELFF. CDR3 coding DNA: TGTGCCAGCACACTAGGGCAGAACACCGGGGAGCTGTTTTTT.